The sequence of this T cell receptor (beta chain) was determined in a study of CXCR3-negative and CXCR3-positive naive CD8 T cells. Of note for this clonotype: Its target is not known.

5' RACE with UMI labels generated the TRB cDNA libraries. TCRdb reprocessed the 5' RACE reads; each CDR3 protein has one entry and no DNA is given. This table holds around 50,000 distinct CDR3 sequences. Germline V CDR1 and CDR2: SGHVS, FQNEAQ. The CDR3 runs 15 residues. Study-wide points: Both of the naive subsets showed about the same high diversity, but memory CD8+ cells had much less. Across naive subsets, surface CD5 expression was comparable, and TCR strength was inferred from properties of the TRB CDR3.

This sequence was found in a human donor in good health. Some clones in this sample may be carry-over from other donors' samples. The V and J genes are TRBV7-8 and TRBJ2-6. The specimen was naive CXCR3- CD8+ T cells from blood. The subset denotes: CD45RO-CCR7+CD27+CD95- naive CD8+ T cells lacking CXCR3 (TNR3-). The chain's CDR3 is CASSFYASGANVLTF. Full variable domain (missing parts from reference TRBV7-8 and TRBJ2-6): GAGVSQSPRYKVAKRGQDVALRCDPISGHVSLFWYQQALGQGPEFLTYFQNEAQLDKSGLPSDRFFAERPEGSVSTLKIQRTQQEDSAVYLCASSFYASGANVLTFGAGSRLTVL.